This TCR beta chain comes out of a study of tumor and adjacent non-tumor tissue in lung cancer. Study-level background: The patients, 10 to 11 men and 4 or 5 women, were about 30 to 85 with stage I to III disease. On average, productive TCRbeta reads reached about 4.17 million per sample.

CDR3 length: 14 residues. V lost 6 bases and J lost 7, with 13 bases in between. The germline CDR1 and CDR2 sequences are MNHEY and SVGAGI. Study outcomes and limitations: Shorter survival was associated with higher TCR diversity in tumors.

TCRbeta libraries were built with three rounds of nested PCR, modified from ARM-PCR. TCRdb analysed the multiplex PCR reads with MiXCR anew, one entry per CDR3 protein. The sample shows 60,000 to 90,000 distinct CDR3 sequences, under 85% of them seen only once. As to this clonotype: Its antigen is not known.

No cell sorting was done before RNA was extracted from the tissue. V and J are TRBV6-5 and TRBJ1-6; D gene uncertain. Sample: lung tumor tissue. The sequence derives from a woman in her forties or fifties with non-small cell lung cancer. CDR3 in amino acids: CASRDRLVNSPLHF. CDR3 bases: TGTGCCAGCAGGGACCGGTTAGTGAATTCACCCCTCCACTTT.